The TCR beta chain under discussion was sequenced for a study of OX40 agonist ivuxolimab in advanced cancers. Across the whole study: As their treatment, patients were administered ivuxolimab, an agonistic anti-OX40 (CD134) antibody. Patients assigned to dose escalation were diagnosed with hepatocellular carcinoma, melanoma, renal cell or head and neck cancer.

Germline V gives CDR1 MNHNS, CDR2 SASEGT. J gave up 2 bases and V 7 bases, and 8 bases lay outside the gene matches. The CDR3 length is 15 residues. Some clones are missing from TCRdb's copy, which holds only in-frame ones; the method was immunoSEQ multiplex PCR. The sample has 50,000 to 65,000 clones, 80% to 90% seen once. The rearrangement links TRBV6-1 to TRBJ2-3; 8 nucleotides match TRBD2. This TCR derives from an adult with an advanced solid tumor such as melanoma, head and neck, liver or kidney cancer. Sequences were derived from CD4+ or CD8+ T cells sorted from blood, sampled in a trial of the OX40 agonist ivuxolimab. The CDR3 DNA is TGTGCCAGCATTAGACTAGCGAGGTCCACAGATACGCAGTATTTT. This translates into CASIRLARSTDTQYF.